This T cell receptor beta chain derives from a study of T-cell memory formation after mild COVID-19. Study details: TCR clusters were mostly donor specific. Points from the study as a whole: There were some responding clones in pre-infection memory, which suggested that cross-reactive memory had joined. For contracting clones, CD4+ ones sat mainly in CM and EM, CD8+ in EMRA.

5'RACE with constant-segment primers yielded barcoded, UMI-tagged TCR alpha and TCR beta cDNA libraries. TCRdb reprocessed the 5' RACE reads via MiXCR and lists one record per CDR3 protein. In the table there are about 400,000 distinct CDR3 sequences, approximately 15% of which are singletons. This CDR3 is built from 14 residues. Trimming shortened V by 3 bases and J by 6 bases, and 15 bases separated the two germline ends. CDR1 is DFQATT and CDR2 is SNEGSKA in the germline V gene (reference sequence). On this clonotype: The target antigen is unknown.

The rearrangement joins TRBV20-1 to TRBJ1-5; D not resolved. Specimen: PBMCs or a T cell subset sorted from them (not recorded which). The origin of this receptor is a man younger than 35 who had mild COVID-19 (a few samples of this study predate the infection). Cell type and time point are not known. For the CDR3, the DNA is TGCAGTGCTAGCCACCCGGGAGGGTCTCAGCCCCAGCATTTT. Protein sequence: CSASHPGGSQPQHF.